This record looks at one TCR beta chain sequence and its context. This clonotype came up many times. Which antigen it targets is not known. Within one base of it there is no much larger clone, and no base qualities were kept. V gives up 7 bases and J gives up 8 bases, and the segment between their germline ends measures 18 bases. From its cysteine to its phenylalanine, the CDR3 spans 14 amino acids. The read is trimmed to its CDR3 DNA, 42 bases read in frame from base 1. CDR1 and CDR2 are read off the germline V gene as SGHDN and FVKESK. Lymph node samples came from the axillary draining lymph nodes of breast cancer patients. Sequencer: Illumina HiSeq 2000. TCR beta chain libraries were generated through multiplex PCR amplification. The amplified TCR beta chain products were analyzed by high-throughput sequencing. TCRdb applied fastp at Q25 and MiXCR to the public reads, then kept only in-frame beta chains. One record per CDR3 amino acid sequence lists the most common genes and DNA. In this sample the table shows hundreds of thousands of distinct CDR3 sequences, roughly 30% of which occur a single time. The biggest ten clones account for around 1.5% of the sample.

These data come from a study of breast tumors, draining lymph nodes, adjacent tissues (TCRdb year 2016). A note on the overall study: In breast cancer patients, the study compared the TCR beta repertoires of tumor, adjacent nontumor tissue and axillary lymph nodes. The study was designed to assess the relationships and possible T-cell exchange between tumor, surrounding tissue and draining lymph node repertoires in human breast cancer. What the work shows at the level of the full study, not this receptor alone: The conclusion that tumor T cells originate in lymph nodes was framed as consistent with a hypothesis rather than directly demonstrated. The data were considered consistent with most tumor T cells being derived from the lymph node and subsequently expanding within tumor tissue. The similarity between tumor and nontumor tissue repertoires was significantly greater in luminal-like breast cancer than in basal-like breast cancer. T-cell repertoire diversity in tumors was found to be lower than in lymph nodes but higher than in nontumor tissue, and preferential V and J gene usage was observed.

This receptor was taken from a female donor with breast cancer. Some clones in this sample may be carry-over from other donors' samples. The chain couples TRBV14 to TRBJ1-3; no D gene call is confident. Sequences were obtained from axillary lymph node tissue. The CDR3 corresponds to CASTQLGGGHTIYF. Read as DNA, the sequence is TGTGCCAGCACCCAGCTTGGAGGAGGACACACCATATATTTT.